The rows below give T cell receptor beta chains drawn from one sample of a study of early T cells in non-severe SARS-CoV-2 infection. One entry per CDR3 protein, called by TCRdb with MiXCR from the 5' RACE reads. The sample contains around 48,000 distinct CDR3 sequences, less than 15% of which appear only once. The sample was whole blood. The receptors were sampled from an adult who was a healthcare worker with PCR-confirmed SARS-CoV-2 infection or an uninfected control (not recorded which). Each CDR3 is given with its conserved first and last residue. D genes are given only for firm matches. The size of a clone is reported for some rows only, either as once, few or many, or as a class for expanded clones.

>TRBD2|TRBJ2-1|many|TRBV3-1
TGTGCCAGCAGTCGACTAGCGGGGCACAATGAGCAGTTCTTC
CASSRLAGHNEQFF
>TRBD1|TRBJ2-3|many|TRBV7-6
TGTGCCAGCAGCTGGGGACAGCGGTTTGCAGATACGCAGTATTTT
CASSWGQRFADTQYF
>TRBD2|TRBJ2-7|many|TRBV29-1
TGCAGCGTTGAAATGCGGGGGAGGGGCTACGAGCAGTACTTC
CSVEMRGRGYEQYF
>.|TRBJ2-1|many|TRBV4-2
TGTGCCAGCAGCCAAGGCCCAATGACTAGTTACTCCTACAATGAGCAGTTCTTC
CASSQGPMTSYSYNEQFF
>TRBD2|TRBJ2-1|few|TRBV20-1
TGCAGTGCTCCGGGACTAGCGCGAAGTGAGCAGTTCTTC
CSAPGLARSEQFF
>.|TRBJ2-5|many|TRBV7-3
TGTGCCAGCAGCTTAAAGAGCGGAGAGACCCAGTACTTC
CASSLKSGETQYF
>.|TRBJ2-2|.|TRBV9
TGTGCCAGCAGCGTAGCTCGTGGGGCCTCGAACACCGGGGAGCTGTTTTTT
CASSVARGASNTGELFF
>TRBD1|TRBJ2-7|medium-sized|TRBV7-9
TGTGCCAGCAGCTTAACAGGGGTAACCTACGAGCAGTACTTC
CASSLTGVTYEQYF
>.|TRBJ2-1|few|TRBV20-1
TGCAGTGCTAGAGATTCAACGGGTACCCCCTACAATGAGCAGTTCTTC
CSARDSTGTPYNEQFF
>TRBD1|TRBJ1-1|many|TRBV20-1
TGCAGTGCTAGAGACCCGACAGGGAATGAAGCTTTCTTT
CSARDPTGNEAFF
>.|TRBJ2-7|few|TRBV18
TGTGCCAGCTCACCGGGACTGCTTTACGAGCAGTACTTC
CASSPGLLYEQYF
>.|TRBJ2-7|.|TRBV9
TGTGCCAGCAGCGCCGGGGGTGCTTACGAGCAGTACTTC
CASSAGGAYEQYF
>.|TRBJ2-1|.|TRBV7-9
TGTGCCAGCAGCCCGAGACTGGAAAGGGACGAGCAGTTCTTC
CASSPRLERDEQFF
>.|TRBJ1-1|.|TRBV5-4
TGTGCCAGCAGCTTAACAAGGGGGTCCGGGACTGAAGCTTTCTTT
CASSLTRGSGTEAFF
>.|TRBJ1-6|many|TRBV7-8
TGTGCCAGCAGCTTAGCGATCGGCAGGGATAATTCACCCCTCCACTTT
CASSLAIGRDNSPLHF
>.|TRBJ1-5|many|TRBV6-1
TGTGCCAGCAGCGAAACCTTCAATCAGCCCCAGCATTTT
CASSETFNQPQHF
>.|TRBJ2-7|few|TRBV9
TGTGCCAGCAGCGTAGATTTCGGGAGCACGTACGAGCAGTACTTC
CASSVDFGSTYEQYF
>TRBD2|TRBJ2-7|.|TRBV20-1
TGCAGTGCCATGACTAGCGGGAGTGCCTACGAGCAGTACTTC
CSAMTSGSAYEQYF
>TRBD2|TRBJ2-3|.|TRBV5-5
TGTGCCAGCAGCCTCCATACTCGACTAGCGGGAGAGGGGGATACGCAGTATTTT
CASSLHTRLAGEGDTQYF
>.|TRBJ2-7|many|TRBV7-9
TGTGCCAGCAGCTTACCCTCAGGGCCGGGGAGCCCCTACGAGCAGTACTTC
CASSLPSGPGSPYEQYF
>TRBD1|TRBJ2-5|few|TRBV20-1
TGCAGTGCCCCGGACAGGGCAATTAACCAAGAGACCCAGTACTTC
CSAPDRAINQETQYF
>TRBD1|TRBJ1-2|.|TRBV29-1
TGCAGCGTCCATGAAGGGCAGGGGGTAGGTGGCTACACCTTC
CSVHEGQGVGGYTF
>.|TRBJ1-2|.|TRBV4-1
TGCGCCAGCAGCCAAGATAGAGGTGGCTACACCTTC
CASSQDRGGYTF
>TRBD2|TRBJ2-5|few|TRBV2
TGTGCCAGCAGTGCCGGGACTAGAAGAGAGACCCAGTACTTC
CASSAGTRRETQYF
>.|TRBJ1-2|once|TRBV5-1
TGCGCCAGCAGGAACCCTAACTATGGCTACACCTTC
CASRNPNYGYTF
>TRBD2|TRBJ2-5|few|TRBV5-1
TGCGCCAGCAGCACCCTGACTAGCGGGAGGGAAAAGACCCAGTACTTC
CASSTLTSGREKTQYF
>TRBD2|TRBJ2-1|.|TRBV4-1
TGCGCCAGCAGCCAAGGCCTGACTAGCGGGAGGAATGAGCAGTTCTTC
CASSQGLTSGRNEQFF
>.|TRBJ2-7|.|TRBV21-1
TGTGCCAGCAGCAGGTATACTGCCTTC
CASSRYTAF
>TRBD2|TRBJ2-3|many|TRBV20-1
TGCAGTGCGCAGACTAGCGGACGCACAGATACGCAGTATTTT
CSAQTSGRTDTQYF
>.|TRBJ1-1|.|TRBV12-3/TRBV12-4
TGTGCCAGCAAGGAGATGAACACTGAAGCTTTCTTT
CASKEMNTEAFF